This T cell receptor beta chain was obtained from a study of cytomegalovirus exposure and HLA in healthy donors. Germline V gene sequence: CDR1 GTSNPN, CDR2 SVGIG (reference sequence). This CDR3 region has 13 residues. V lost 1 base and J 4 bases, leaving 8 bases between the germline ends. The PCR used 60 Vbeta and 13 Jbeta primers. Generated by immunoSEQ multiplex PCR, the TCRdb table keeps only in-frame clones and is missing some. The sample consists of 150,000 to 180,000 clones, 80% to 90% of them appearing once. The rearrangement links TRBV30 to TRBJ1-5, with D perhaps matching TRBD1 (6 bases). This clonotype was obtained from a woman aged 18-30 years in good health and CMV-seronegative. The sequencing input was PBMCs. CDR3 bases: TGTGCCTGGAGTGAGAGGGGGAATCAGCCCCAGCATTTT. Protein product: CAWSERGNQPQHF.